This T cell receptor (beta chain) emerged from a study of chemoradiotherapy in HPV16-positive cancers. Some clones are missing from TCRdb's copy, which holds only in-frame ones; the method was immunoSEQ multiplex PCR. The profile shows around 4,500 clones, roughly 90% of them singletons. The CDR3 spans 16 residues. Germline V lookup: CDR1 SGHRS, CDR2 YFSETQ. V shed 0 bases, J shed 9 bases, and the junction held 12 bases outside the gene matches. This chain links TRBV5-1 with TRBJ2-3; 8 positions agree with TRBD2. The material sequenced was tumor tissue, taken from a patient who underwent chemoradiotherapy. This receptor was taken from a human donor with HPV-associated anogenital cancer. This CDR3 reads CASSLELAGPPGTQYF. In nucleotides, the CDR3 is TGCGCCAGCAGCTTGGAGCTAGCGGGCCCCCCCGGGACGCAGTATTTT.